This is a list of T cell receptor beta chains from one sample in a study of T cell repertoires in cytomegalovirus infection. Their antigen targets remain unknown. TCRdb analysed the reads with MiXCR anew, one entry per CDR3 protein. This sample has about 890,000 distinct CDR3 sequences, with around 29% found just once. This material consisted of cultured CD8+ T cells from PBMCs, taken from culture after CMV antigen stimulation. All receptors come from a human donor in good health (CMV status not recorded). Some clones in this sample may be carry-over from other donors' samples. CDR3s include the opening cysteine and the closing phenylalanine or tryptophan. Each record gives: clone size, D gene, J gene, V gene, CDR3 protein. A D gene is named only where the DNA matches it firmly. Some rows mark clone size as missing; the rest say once, few, many or name a class of expanded clone.

abundance: few; d_gene: TRBD1; j_gene: TRBJ2-5; v_gene: TRBV10-2; CDR3aa: CASSPLDRDEETQYF
abundance: few; d_gene: TRBD1; j_gene: TRBJ1-1; v_gene: TRBV15; CDR3aa: CATSRGAGGWDTEAFF
abundance: NA; d_gene: NA; j_gene: TRBJ2-1; v_gene: TRBV7-4; CDR3aa: CASRSVGKGPNYNEQFF
abundance: NA; d_gene: TRBD2; j_gene: TRBJ2-1; v_gene: TRBV20-1; CDR3aa: CSARDYELAGSYNEQFF
abundance: few; d_gene: NA; j_gene: TRBJ2-1; v_gene: TRBV7-4; CDR3aa: CASSWGLDEQFF
abundance: NA; d_gene: NA; j_gene: TRBJ2-1; v_gene: TRBV24-1; CDR3aa: CATSDSGSFLANEQFF
abundance: NA; d_gene: NA; j_gene: TRBJ2-2; v_gene: TRBV7-9; CDR3aa: CASSALDRADTGELFF
abundance: few; d_gene: TRBD1; j_gene: TRBJ2-1; v_gene: TRBV12-5; CDR3aa: CASVPDRATYNEQFF
abundance: NA; d_gene: NA; j_gene: TRBJ2-1; v_gene: TRBV4-1; CDR3aa: CASSQELYDEQFF
abundance: NA; d_gene: NA; j_gene: TRBJ2-3; v_gene: TRBV27; CDR3aa: CASSLVRAQGTDTQYF
abundance: NA; d_gene: TRBD1; j_gene: TRBJ2-7; v_gene: TRBV6-1; CDR3aa: CASRPDREPFFEQYF
abundance: few; d_gene: NA; j_gene: TRBJ2-7; v_gene: TRBV13; CDR3aa: CASSLEAGREQYF
abundance: NA; d_gene: TRBD2; j_gene: TRBJ2-1; v_gene: TRBV6-2/TRBV6-3; CDR3aa: CASSTRGGGAAYEQFF
abundance: few; d_gene: NA; j_gene: TRBJ2-3; v_gene: TRBV7-9; CDR3aa: CASSYHRERVTQYF
abundance: few; d_gene: TRBD1; j_gene: TRBJ1-3; v_gene: TRBV7-6; CDR3aa: CASSSGTVFGNTIYF
abundance: few; d_gene: NA; j_gene: TRBJ2-3; v_gene: TRBV4-2; CDR3aa: CASSPSEILAGQWTDTQYF
abundance: few; d_gene: TRBD2; j_gene: TRBJ2-1; v_gene: TRBV7-9; CDR3aa: CASAPGSSGGASYNEQFF
abundance: many; d_gene: NA; j_gene: TRBJ1-6; v_gene: TRBV7-2; CDR3aa: CASSLYRAGYNSPLHF
abundance: NA; d_gene: TRBD2; j_gene: TRBJ2-1; v_gene: TRBV7-9; CDR3aa: CASSQGLAGIWEQFF
abundance: many; d_gene: NA; j_gene: TRBJ2-2; v_gene: TRBV7-8; CDR3aa: CASSLPSSFSGNTGELFF
abundance: many; d_gene: TRBD1; j_gene: TRBJ1-2; v_gene: TRBV28; CDR3aa: CASSLQGVYGYTF
abundance: few; d_gene: NA; j_gene: TRBJ1-5; v_gene: TRBV6-1; CDR3aa: CASSELVSQHF
abundance: many; d_gene: NA; j_gene: TRBJ1-1; v_gene: TRBV7-8; CDR3aa: CASSFGGTSFGDTEAFF
abundance: NA; d_gene: NA; j_gene: TRBJ2-2; v_gene: TRBV6-6; CDR3aa: CASFGSGELFF
abundance: few; d_gene: NA; j_gene: TRBJ1-1; v_gene: TRBV6-2/TRBV6-3; CDR3aa: CASSYSGRGPEAFF